This passage covers 16 T cell receptor beta chains from one sample sequenced in a study of Ad26.COV2.S vaccination and SARS-CoV-2 variants. Generated by immunoSEQ multiplex PCR, the TCRdb table keeps only in-frame clones and is missing some. The sample shows fewer than 500,000 clones, 90% of them seen only once. Treatment specified: 15 to 20 received Ad26.COV2.S at low or high dose, single or two shots; several received placebo; per-sample allocation not given. Sampling was performed 63 days after the first vaccine or placebo injection. The source material was peripheral blood, sampled in a trial of Ad26.COV2.S vaccine versus placebo. These receptor sequences come from a person between 18 and 60 years old who received the Ad26.COV2.S COVID-19 vaccine or a placebo.

This chain uses TRBV5-1 with TRBJ2-1, with TRBD1 matching over 10 bases. Unmatched junction bases numbered 6, after V lost 3 bases and J lost 6 bases. CDR1 and CDR2 (germline): SGHRS, YFSETQ. This CDR3 region has 15 residues. The DNA for the CDR3 is TGCGCCAGCAGCTCGACAGGGGGCGCCCCCAATGAGCAGTTCTTC. Its translation is CASSSTGGAPNEQFF.

The chain couples TRBV30 to TRBJ2-5, with a possible D match to TRBD2 (6 bases). Trimming took off 0 bases at V and 5 bases at J, with 19 bases between the two ends. The CDR3 totals 16 residues. Germline V gene sequence: CDR1 GTSNPN, CDR2 SVGIG (reference sequence). The CDR3 loop reads CAWSVPVGSRGETQYF. In nucleotides, the CDR3 is TGTGCCTGGAGTGTACCTGTCGGGAGTCGGGGGGAGACCCAGTACTTC.

This chain links TRBV28 with TRBJ1-6; 7 positions match TRBD1. CDR3 length: 15 residues. CDR1 is MDHEN and CDR2 is SYDVKM in the germline V gene. The V segment lost 3 bases and the J segment 6 bases; nucleotides outside the gene matches: 5. DNA for the CDR3: TGTGCCAGCAGTTTGTCGGGACAGCTTAATTCACCCCTCCACTTT. This gives the protein CASSLSGQLNSPLHF.

This clone appeared once. J is TRBJ2-1 and V is TRBV7-9; 9 bases map to TRBD2. The junction had 8 bases not matched to a gene; V was cut back by 0 bases and J by 2 bases. The CDR3 extends over 18 amino acids. Germline V gene lookup returns CDR1 SEHNR and CDR2 FQNEAQ (reference sequence). This CDR3 is CASSLANSGRRTYNEQFF. The CDR3 DNA reads TGTGCCAGCAGCTTAGCGAACAGCGGGAGGAGAACCTACAATGAGCAGTTCTTC.

This chain links TRBV2 with TRBJ1-1; D unclear. This CDR3 region has 13 residues. V dropped 5 bases and J dropped 1 base, with 8 bases sitting between them. The germline gives CDR1 SNHLY, CDR2 FYNNEI. The CDR3 bases are TGTGCCAGCAGTAAACAAGGGAACACTGAAGCTTTCTTT. Translation gives CASSKQGNTEAFF.

The chain carries TRBV29-1 and TRBJ2-7; TRBD1 might be the D (5 bases). The germline gives CDR1 SQVTM, CDR2 ANQGSEA. The V and J ends lost 2 bases and 2 bases respectively, with 10 bases between them. The CDR3 loop spans 13 amino acids. As DNA, the CDR3 is TGCAGCGTTGAACAGGGTTCCCCCTACGAGCAGTACTTC. The encoded protein is CSVEQGSPYEQYF.

The V call is TRBV7-9, the J call TRBJ2-5, with D perhaps matching TRBD1 (5 bases). Trimming removed 2 bases at V and 4 bases at J, with 20 bases between. The CDR3 runs to 17 residues. CDR1 is SEHNR, CDR2 FQNEAQ, per germline (reference sequence). The CDR3 loop reads CASSLLTGPRQGETQYF. CDR3 bases: TGTGCCAGCAGCTTACTAACCGGGCCCCGCCAGGGAGAGACCCAGTACTTC.

The chain recombines TRBV9 with TRBJ2-3, with D possibly TRBD2 on 6 matching bases. Trimming pared 3 bases from V and 2 bases from J, leaving 10 bases between. Germline lookup yields CDR1 SGDLS and CDR2 YYNGEE. CDR3 length: 14 residues. The CDR3 is CASSEGGLTDTQYF. CDR3 bases: TGTGCCAGCAGCGAGGGAGGACTCACAGATACGCAGTATTTT.

The gene calls are TRBV20-1 and TRBJ2-1; D is undetermined. Looked up from germline, CDR1 is DFQATT and CDR2 is SNEGSKA (reference sequence). V lost 2 bases and J lost 7, with 6 bases in between. There are 11 residues in the CDR3. Here the CDR3 reads CSARIVNEQFF. The CDR3 DNA sequence: TGCAGTGCTAGAATAGTGAATGAGCAGTTCTTC.

The J gene is TRBJ1-2, the V gene TRBV11-2; TRBD1 matches at 8 bases. The CDR3 runs to 17 residues. V was pared by 5 bases and J by 5 bases, with 16 bases of the junction left unmatched. From germline, CDR1 is SGHAT and CDR2 FQNNGV. The CDR3 region has the DNA TGTGCCAGCAGCCAGTCCGGGACAGGCCCTTTAACGTATGGCTACACCTTC. This encodes CASSQSGTGPLTYGYTF.

The rearrangement links TRBV6-5 to TRBJ2-7; 10 positions match TRBD2. Trimming at V came to 6 bases and at J to 1 base, leaving 6 bases not matched to a gene. Germline CDR1 and CDR2: MNHEY and SVGAGI. The CDR3 is 15 residues long. The CDR3 is CASRVQREGSYEQYF. CDR3 coding DNA: TGTGCCAGCAGAGTCCAGCGGGAGGGGTCCTACGAGCAGTACTTC.

V usage is TRBV11-2 and J usage is TRBJ2-7, with 8 bases identical to TRBD2. V dropped 4 bases and J dropped 3; count of bases not matched to a gene: 5. The germline V gene has CDR1 SGHAT and CDR2 FQNNGV. The CDR3 is 14 amino acids. The CDR3 loop is CASSSTSGSYEQYF. In DNA form, the CDR3 reads TGTGCCAGCAGCTCGACAAGCGGGAGCTACGAGCAGTACTTC. Complete variable domain (other parts from reference TRBV11-2 and TRBJ2-7): EAGVAQSPRYKIIEKRQSVAFWCNPISGHATLYWYQQILGQGPKLLIQFQNNGVVDDSQLPKDRFSAERLKGVDSTLKIQPAKLEDSAVYLCASSSTSGSYEQYFGPGTRLTVT.

V and J are TRBV6-5 and TRBJ2-3, with 7 bases fitting TRBD1. This CDR3 comprises 15 residues. Trimming removed 5 bases from V and 0 bases from J; junction bases left unmatched: 5. In germline, CDR1 is MNHEY, CDR2 SVGAGI. The CDR3 reads CASSIGTASTDTQYF. CDR3 sequence (DNA): TGTGCCAGCAGTATTGGGACAGCTAGCACAGATACGCAGTATTTT.

The chain recombines TRBV6-5 with TRBJ2-1; D is uncertain. CDR3 length: 14 residues. Trimming removed 5 bases from V and 0 bases from J, with 8 bases in between. Germline CDR1 and CDR2: MNHEY and SVGAGI. This CDR3 is CASSTYSSYNEQFF. The CDR3 DNA reads TGTGCCAGCAGTACGTATAGCTCCTACAATGAGCAGTTCTTC.

This chain uses TRBV2 with TRBJ1-5; D call uncertain. Germline assignment: CDR1 SNHLY and CDR2 FYNNEI. With 3 bases removed from V and 1 base from J, the gap between germline ends came to 7 bases. CDR3 size: 14 residues. The CDR3 region has the DNA TGTGCCAGCAGTGACAGATCGAGCAATCAGCCCCAGCATTTT. Its protein is CASSDRSSNQPQHF.

This chain uses TRBV11-1 with TRBJ2-1, with TRBD2 matching 7 bases. The CDR3 loop spans 16 amino acids. Germline CDR1 is SGHAT and CDR2 is FQDESV (reference sequence). The junction had 12 bases not matched to a gene; V was cut back by 0 bases and J by 10 bases. CDR3 residues: CASSLAPGLGRREQFF. The CDR3 DNA is TGTGCCAGCAGCTTAGCGCCCGGACTAGGTAGACGCGAGCAGTTCTTC.